This T cell receptor (beta chain) emerged from a study of blood T cells in healthy people across ages. About the study: About one barcoded TCR beta cDNA was captured per two T cells.

The sample, 7.5 to 10 milliliters of peripheral blood, was drawn from each donor. A second about 7 to 12 cycle PCR used barcoded and J-beta primers. Each of the cDNA molecules was tagged by a template-switch adaptor with 12 random nucleotides. From each sample, at least 2.5 million paired-end reads containing CDR3 were obtained. In TCRdb, the 5' RACE reads were re-called with MiXCR into one record per CDR3 protein. The sample records 800,000 to 950,000 distinct CDR3 sequences, about 34% being singletons. In germline, CDR1 is SGHRS, CDR2 YFSETQ. This CDR3 has 14 residues. In its sample, this clonotype was seen many times.

The clonotype was recovered from a man aged 18-30 years in good health. The source material was blood. This chain uses TRBV5-1 with TRBJ2-1; D is possibly TRBD1 (6 bases). Judging by the DNA end, TRBJ2-7 fits better; the J call may be wrong. The DNA for the CDR3 is TGCGCCAGCAGCGGCCGGGACAACTACAATGAGCAGTACTTC. It specifies CASSGRDNYNEQYF.